Described below is a single TCR beta chain sequence and its context. Its antigen remains undetermined. Base qualities are missing; no much larger clone stands one base away. The donors were healthy, HIV-negative adults who had no recently reported acute infections or vaccinations. Every donor was a Caucasian adult living in Nashville, Tennessee, USA. Magnetic negative selection was used to enrich CD4+ T cells, after which naive cells were positively selected on CD45RA and the negative fraction became the memory subset. Blood was collected by leukapheresis, and PBMCs were isolated by Ficoll-Histopaque density gradient centrifugation and then cryopreserved in liquid nitrogen vapor phase. Analytical flow cytometry was used to check the purity and quantity of every magnetically sorted T cell population. Genomic DNA was isolated from each sorted fraction and quantified by UV absorbance on a Nanodrop 2000c.

After removal of 5 bases from V and 8 bases from J, the junction retains 12 bases not matched to a gene. CDR1 and CDR2 were assigned from the germline V gene as MDHEN and SYDVKM. The CDR3 has 16 amino acids, counting the end cysteine and phenylalanine. The read is trimmed to its CDR3 DNA, 48 bases read in frame from base 1. TCR CDR3 regions were amplified from genomic DNA by multiplex PCR using the deep immunoSEQ assay. Extracted genomic DNA from each cell subset was distributed evenly across all wells of several immunoSEQ 96-well plates, and each plate was treated as a replicate. For sorted subsets, each replicate PCR was loaded with 150 to 250 ng genomic DNA, equivalent to approximately 27,000 T cell genomes. Purified libraries were quantified with a Qubit 3.0 fluorometer, sized on a Bioanalyzer 2100, and re-quantified with the KAPA Library Quantification kit. A separate single-read 150-cycle Illumina NextSeq 550 flow cell was used to sequence each immunoSEQ 96-well plate. Per the source publication's procedure: Because only junctional sequences without quality scores were contained in the immunoSEQ output, filtering matching that applied to full-length reads could not be performed. To assign V/J genes and CDR3, sequences were annotated against IMGT germline references using PyIR, a Python wrapper for IgBLAST v1.9. Reads were filtered out if the reads had weak V/J assignments (E-value above 1e-6), no CDR3, stop codons, out-of-frame junctions, or ambiguous translated residues. A V3J clonotype was defined by an identical inferred V gene, J gene, and CDR3 amino acid sequence. Percentage overlap between repertoires was calculated by dividing the number of shared unique clonotypes by the size of the smaller repertoire. Richness of each repertoire was evaluated using RTK rarefaction, the Chao1 estimator, and Recon v2.1 estimates of unobserved clonotypes. For all TCRbeta clonotypes obtained by the gDNA method from a handful of donors, generation probabilities were computed with OLGA. TCRdb obtained this table from immuneACCESS and retained in-frame rearrangements with V and J assigned. These tables miss some clones; where compared with another copy, unresolved V genes account for less than half of the shortfall, and the remainder is unexplained. D and trimming were read from the DNA, whereas the V and J calls and clone size are those reported in that table. For this sample the table gives around 2.3 million clones, of which approximately 95% were detected only once. The ten largest clones add up to around 0.13% of the sample.

This record comes from a study of shared clonotypes between healthy human individuals (dated by TCRdb to the early 2020s). Regarding the research as a whole: The cohort included three men and two women between 18 and 49 years of age. Per donor, three plates each were used for CD4 naive and CD4 memory, two for CD8 naive, and one for CD8 memory. To estimate repertoire size and how much clonotype sharing occurs between individuals, the study deeply sequenced the blood TCR repertoires of roughly 5 healthy adults. To increase sequencing depth and limit assay-specific biases, TCR repertoire library preparation and sequencing were carried out by different laboratories using diverse techniques. Leukapheresis yielded between about 0.9 and 8.9 billion PBMCs per donor. Overall study results and their limits: Higher generation probabilities were observed for clonotypes shared by all four sorted-subset donors than for non-shared clonotypes. Sampling was restricted to blood, and TCR repertoires in tissue are likely to differ from TCR repertoires in blood. Incomplete sequencing was indicated by rarefaction of sorted-subset datasets, despite the large sequencing depth. Based on pairwise subsampling, the degree of clonotype sharing among donors was expected to be affected by sequencing depth. Because the study included only a small number of donors, the genetic and exposure-history diversity represented was limited. Estimated clonotype richness was generally larger for naive than for memory subsets. Sharing across a handful of donors was observed for approximately 5% of naive CD4, 3% to 3.5% of naive CD8, about 2.5% of memory CD4, and about 0.4% of memory CD8 clonotypes.

The chain was built from TRBV28 and TRBJ1-5; 10 middle bases align to TRBD1. The material sequenced was naive CD4+ T cells sorted from blood. Reading the label with the study, this specimen's cell subset or site is: CD45RA+ positively selected. This sequence was found in a man between 18 and 29 years old in good health. The CDR3 protein sequence reads: CASSHSGQGVGKPQHF. The DNA is as follows: TGTGCCAGCAGTCATTCCGGACAGGGGGTGGGTAAGCCCCAGCATTTT.